The 31 T cell receptor beta chains reported below all come from one sample, sequenced in a study of blood T cell repertoires in COVID-19. Some clones are missing from TCRdb's copy, which holds only in-frame ones; the method was immunoSEQ multiplex PCR. This sample carries 250,000 to 400,000 clones, around 90% of them seen once, and the ten largest clones take roughly 2.9%. The sample comprised peripheral blood. The receptors were gathered from a young woman with COVID-19, enrolled during active disease.

The CDR3 region is CAISNRTYNEQFF. The CDR3 nucleotides read TGTGCCATCAGTAACAGAACCTACAATGAGCAGTTCTTC. V is TRBV10-3 and J is TRBJ2-1; D not resolved. This CDR3 has 13 residues. Germline values: CDR1 ENHRY, CDR2 SYGVKD. Deletions cut 5 bases from V and 2 bases from J, with 7 bases between.

This chain links TRBV28 with TRBJ2-1; 8 positions match TRBD1. J gave up 6 bases and V 3 bases, and 7 bases lay outside the gene matches. The CDR3 is 15 amino acids. CDR1 is MDHEN and CDR2 is SYDVKM in the germline V gene. The chain's CDR3 is CASSFRSGQGNEQFF. CDR3 nucleotide sequence: TGTGCCAGCAGTTTCAGAAGCGGACAGGGCAATGAGCAGTTCTTC. Looking up the rest from reference TRBV28 and TRBJ2-1 gives the full variable domain: DVKVTQSSRYLVKRTGEKVFLECVQDMDHENMFWYRQDPGLGLRLIYFSYDVKMKEKGDIPEGYSVSREKKERFSLILESASTNQTSMYLCASSFRSGQGNEQFFGPGTRLTVL.

This chain links TRBV18 with TRBJ2-3; unclear D gene. Germline V gives CDR1 KGHSH, CDR2 LQKENI. The germline V and J ends were trimmed by 4 bases and 0 bases, with 5 bases remaining between them. The CDR3 runs to 13 residues. In DNA, the CDR3 is TGTGCCAGCTCACAAGCCAGCACAGATACGCAGTATTTT. It yields the protein CASSQASTDTQYF.

The chain joins TRBV12-5 to TRBJ2-7; possible D gene TRBD1, 6 bases. Germline V lookup: CDR1 LGHNT, CDR2 FRNRAP. With 0 bases removed from V and 6 bases from J, the gap between germline ends came to 6 bases. The CDR3 extends over 12 amino acids. In DNA, the CDR3 is TGTGCTAGTGGTTTGGTAGGGGGCGAGCAGTACTTC. This sequence encodes CASGLVGGEQYF.

This chain links TRBV29-1 with TRBJ2-5, with TRBD2 matching over 7 bases. The CDR3 totals 12 residues. The V gene's germline CDR1 is SQVTM and CDR2 ANQGSEA. V trimming: 3 bases; J trimming: 5 bases; junction bases outside the gene matches: 3. CDR3 region: CSVEEGGETQYF. DNA for the CDR3: TGCAGCGTTGAGGAGGGAGGGGAGACCCAGTACTTC.

The chain has TRBV7-7 and TRBJ2-1; D perhaps matches TRBD1 (6 bases). CDR1 SSHAT and CDR2 FNYEAQ come from the germline V gene (reference sequence). V dropped 5 bases and J dropped 4 bases, with 18 bases sitting between them. CDR3 size: 16 residues. The CDR3 nucleotides read TGTGCCAGCAGCCGCACCCCGACAGGAATGTACAATGAGCAGTTCTTC. This translates into CASSRTPTGMYNEQFF.

The chain recombines TRBV5-1 with TRBJ2-1, with 13 bases matching TRBD2. Germline loops: CDR1 SGHRS, CDR2 YFSETQ. The ends lost 4 bases at V and 9 bases at J; junction bases unmatched: 13. The CDR3 is made up of 17 amino acids. The CDR3 spells CASSHSPLAGGPFEQFF. The CDR3 region has the DNA TGCGCCAGCAGCCACTCCCCACTAGCGGGAGGGCCCTTTGAGCAGTTCTTC.

The rearrangement links TRBV7-8 to TRBJ2-7, with 7 nucleotides matching TRBD2. J was trimmed by 0 bases and V by 5 bases; bases with no gene match: 13. The CDR3 has 17 residues. In germline, CDR1 is SGHVS, CDR2 FQNEAQ. For the CDR3, the DNA is TGTGCCAGCAGCCCACCCTTGTGGGCGGGAGTCTCCTACGAGCAGTACTTC. Translating gives CASSPPLWAGVSYEQYF. The variable domain in full, completed from reference TRBV7-8 and TRBJ2-7, reads GAGVSQSPRYKVAKRGQDVALRCDPISGHVSLFWYQQALGQGPEFLTYFQNEAQLDKSGLPSDRFFAERPEGSVSTLKIQRTQQEDSAVYLCASSPPLWAGVSYEQYFGPGTRLTVT.

The DNA for the CDR3 is TGTGCCAGCAGCTTAGCTCGACTAGCGGGTCGCTCCTACAATGAGCAGTTCTTC. Its translation: CASSLARLAGRSYNEQFF. V and J are TRBV7-8 and TRBJ2-1, with 10 bases lining up with TRBD2. The CDR3 extends over 18 amino acids. V trimming: 0 bases; J trimming: 0 bases; junction bases outside the gene matches: 5. The germline V gene encodes CDR1 SGHVS and CDR2 FQNEAQ. The variable domain in full, with the rest retrieved from reference TRBV7-8 and TRBJ2-1, is GAGVSQSPRYKVAKRGQDVALRCDPISGHVSLFWYQQALGQGPEFLTYFQNEAQLDKSGLPSDRFFAERPEGSVSTLKIQRTQQEDSAVYLCASSLARLAGRSYNEQFFGPGTRLTVL.

This clone was detected a few times. The rearrangement uses TRBV5-1 and TRBJ2-7; 12 nucleotides line up with TRBD1. V shed 1 base and J 5 bases; nucleotides not matched to a gene: 7. This CDR3 is built from 16 residues. Germline lookup yields CDR1 SGHRS and CDR2 YFSETQ. CDR3 nucleotide sequence: TGCGCCAGCAGCTTGAGGCCGGGACAGGGGGCCCACGAGCAGTACTTC. Encoded protein: CASSLRPGQGAHEQYF.

Concerning this clone itself: Other DNA sequences in this sample translate to the same CDR3. The V and J genes are TRBV28 and TRBJ1-2; D not certain. The CDR3 length is 12 residues. The V end was cut by 4 bases, the J end by 7 bases, with 10 bases between. Germline CDR1 is MDHEN and CDR2 is SYDVKM. CDR3 residues: CASSSTGRGYTF. The DNA for the CDR3 is TGTGCCAGCAGTTCGACGGGTCGTGGCTACACCTTC.

The genes are TRBV3-1 (or the pseudogene TRBV3-2) and TRBJ1-1; 8 bases line up with TRBD1. Trimming at V came to 3 bases and at J to 1 base, leaving 19 bases not matched to a gene. Germline V gives CDR1 LGHDT, CDR2 YNNKEL (reference sequence). The CDR3 is 20 residues long. The chain's CDR3 is CASSHRRDRHTFAPNTEAFF. The CDR3 nucleotides read TGTGCCAGCAGCCATCGCCGGGACAGGCATACCTTTGCCCCGAACACTGAAGCTTTCTTT.

This clone was counted a few times. The chain links TRBV29-1 to TRBJ2-1; 7 nucleotides match TRBD2. The CDR3 extends over 13 amino acids. The ends lost 6 bases at V and 9 bases at J; junction bases unmatched: 11. Germline V CDR1 and CDR2: SQVTM, ANQGSEA. DNA of the CDR3: TGCAGCGTCTCTAACGGGGGGACGGTTGAGCAGTTCTTC. This codes for CSVSNGGTVEQFF.

The chain links TRBV18 to TRBJ1-3; D may be TRBD1 (6 bases). CDR1 is KGHSH and CDR2 is LQKENI in the germline V gene. The CDR3 has 15 amino acids. V was shortened by 6 bases and J by 3 bases, with 15 bases between the two germline ends. CDR3 sequence: CASSAGQQYGNTIYF. CDR3 coding DNA: TGTGCCAGCTCCGCAGGACAGCAATATGGAAACACCATATATTTT.

The chain uses TRBV7-2 and TRBJ1-5, with unresolved D. The CDR3 totals 13 residues. The germline V gene has CDR1 SGHTA and CDR2 FQGNSA. Trimming took 1 base from V and 4 from J, leaving 5 bases between them. The CDR3 here is CASSLDQNQPQHF. The CDR3 bases are TGTGCCAGCAGCTTAGATCAAAATCAGCCCCAGCATTTT.

The chain couples TRBV24-1 to TRBJ1-1; TRBD1 matches 7 bases. CDR3 length: 16 amino acids. From germline, CDR1 is KGHDR and CDR2 SFDVKD. J lost 1 base, V lost 3 bases, and 7 bases had no gene match. In nucleotides, the CDR3 is TGTGCCACCAGTGATGGGGCGACAGGGAGGAACACTGAAGCTTTCTTT. It yields the protein CATSDGATGRNTEAFF.

This rearrangement joins TRBV6-5 to TRBJ2-7; 10 positions match TRBD2. This CDR3 spans 16 amino acids. Unmatched junction bases numbered 6, after V lost 4 bases and J lost 0 bases. The germline V gene encodes CDR1 MNHEY and CDR2 SVGAGI. CDR3 in DNA: TGTGCCAGCAGTTCTATACGGACTAGCGGCTCCTACGAGCAGTACTTC. This codes for CASSSIRTSGSYEQYF.

CDR3 residues: CASRTGPSTNEKLFF. DNA for the CDR3: TGTGCCAGCCGGACAGGTCCCTCAACTAATGAAAAACTGTTTTTT. The chain combines TRBV6-6 with TRBJ1-4, with 7 bases identical to TRBD1. J was trimmed by 0 bases and V by 8 bases; bases with no gene match: 6. The germline gives CDR1 MNHNY, CDR2 SVGAGI (reference sequence). The CDR3 is 15 residues long.

This chain uses TRBV5-1 with TRBJ2-2; the D gene is possibly TRBD2 (5 bases). Germline V lookup: CDR1 SGHRS, CDR2 YFSETQ. The CDR3 sequence is 14 residues long. Trimming pared 2 bases from V and 6 bases from J, leaving 11 bases between. DNA for the CDR3: TGCGCCAGCAGCTTACGGGAAAAGGCCGGGGAGCTGTTTTTT. Its protein product is CASSLREKAGELFF.

This clone occurred a few times. The V call is TRBV5-8, the J call TRBJ2-7; no clear D. CDR1 and CDR2 from the germline V gene are SGHTS and YDEGEE. The CDR3 contains 13 residues. The V end was cut by 5 bases, the J end by 5 bases, with 14 bases between. CDR3 sequence: CASRARGLDEQYF. DNA of the CDR3: TGTGCCAGCAGGGCCAGAGGTCTCGACGAGCAGTACTTC.

The CDR3 loop is CASSFKETQYF. The CDR3 nucleotides read TGTGCCAGCAGTTTTAAAGAGACCCAGTACTTC. The chain is built from TRBV12-3 or TRBV12-4 and TRBJ2-5; no clear D gene. The CDR3 is made up of 11 amino acids. Trimming took off 3 bases at V and 3 bases at J, with 2 bases between the two ends.

J is TRBJ1-1 and V is TRBV2; tentatively, D is TRBD1 (6 bases). The germline V and J ends were trimmed by 3 bases and 0 bases, with 17 bases remaining between them. Germline lookup yields CDR1 SNHLY and CDR2 FYNNEI. The CDR3 length is 17 residues. CDR3 amino acids: CASSDPYRERMNTEAFF. In DNA, the CDR3 is TGTGCCAGCAGTGACCCATACAGGGAAAGGATGAACACTGAAGCTTTCTTT.

A few counts support this clone. The gene calls are TRBV9 and TRBJ2-1; the match to TRBD2 covers 11 bases. Germline CDR1 is SGDLS and CDR2 is YYNGEE. The CDR3 has 14 amino acids. V trimming: 0 bases; J trimming: 8 bases; junction bases outside the gene matches: 1. This chain's CDR3 is CASSVVGLADEQFF. The CDR3 coding sequence is TGTGCCAGCAGCGTAGTGGGACTAGCGGATGAGCAGTTCTTC.

The V gene is TRBV2, the J gene TRBJ2-7, with D hard to call. This CDR3 has 14 amino acids. Germline-derived CDR1 and CDR2 are SNHLY and FYNNEI. V gave up 7 bases and J gave up 0 bases, with 13 bases separating them. The CDR3 DNA follows: TGTGCCAGCACTTCTTTCGACAACTCCTACGAGCAGTACTTC. Encoded protein: CASTSFDNSYEQYF.

This sequence joins TRBV6-6 and TRBJ1-1; 10 nucleotides match TRBD1. The CDR3 length is 14 residues. Germline loops: CDR1 MNHNY, CDR2 SVGAGI (reference sequence). V lost 6 bases, J lost 4 bases, and 5 bases stayed unmatched. The CDR3 nucleotides read TGTGCCAGCAGAAGGGACAGGGGAACCACTGAAGCTTTCTTT. This gives the protein CASRRDRGTTEAFF.

The chain has TRBV6-1 and TRBJ2-1, with 8 bases aligning to TRBD1. Germline assignment: CDR1 MNHNS and CDR2 SASEGT. The CDR3 sequence is 16 residues long. Trimming at V came to 3 bases and at J to 6 bases, leaving 10 bases not matched to a gene. CDR3 DNA sequence: TGTGCCAGCAGTGATTCCGATACCGGGACAGGCAATGAGCAGTTCTTC. Translation: CASSDSDTGTGNEQFF.

This clone showed up just once. The chain links TRBV12-3 or TRBV12-4 to TRBJ1-1; D unclear. Trimming removed 3 bases from V and 7 bases from J, with 6 bases in between. The CDR3 length is 11 residues. The CDR3 DNA is TGTGCCAGCAGTTTTACTGGTGAAGCTTTCTTT. This sequence encodes CASSFTGEAFF.

The CDR3 spells CASNTQNTEAFF. The CDR3 DNA is TGTGCCAGCAATACACAGAACACTGAAGCTTTCTTT. V usage is TRBV11-2 and J usage is TRBJ1-1, with D unresolved. Trimming shortened V by 7 bases and J by 1 base, and 7 bases separated the two germline ends. The CDR3 contains 12 residues. The germline V gene encodes CDR1 SGHAT and CDR2 FQNNGV. The complete variable domain, with remaining parts taken from reference TRBV11-2 and TRBJ1-1, reads EAGVAQSPRYKIIEKRQSVAFWCNPISGHATLYWYQQILGQGPKLLIQFQNNGVVDDSQLPKDRFSAERLKGVDSTLKIQPAKLEDSAVYLCASNTQNTEAFFGQGTRLTVV.

The genes are TRBV3-1 (or the pseudogene TRBV3-2) and TRBJ1-2, with TRBD1 as a possible D gene (5 bases). The CDR3 loop spans 16 amino acids. The V and J ends lost 5 bases and 3 bases respectively, with 19 bases between them. CDR1 and CDR2 (germline): LGHDT, YNNKEL (reference sequence). The CDR3 region has the DNA TGTGCCAGCAGCAGTCCGGAACTCGCAGGGCACTATGGCTACACCTTC. The encoded protein is CASSSPELAGHYGYTF.

A remark on this clone: Other DNA sequences in the same sample also yield this CDR3. The chain has TRBV5-6 and TRBJ1-1; 10 positions agree with TRBD1. Germline V gene lookup returns CDR1 SGHDT and CDR2 YYEEEE. Trimming cost V 4 bases and J 4 bases; bases outside gene matches: 4. The CDR3 has 14 amino acids. Written as DNA, the CDR3 is TGTGCCAGCAGCCTTGGACAGGGGGTCACTGAAGCTTTCTTT. It yields the protein CASSLGQGVTEAFF.

The chain is built from TRBV6-5 and TRBJ1-1; the D gene is possibly TRBD1 (5 bases). Germline lookup yields CDR1 MNHEY and CDR2 SVGAGI. The CDR3 covers 14 residues. V lost 8 bases and J lost 3, with 16 bases in between. CDR3 DNA: TGTGCCAGCGGCTCGGGACTGGGCGACACTGAAGCTTTCTTT. Protein sequence: CASGSGLGDTEAFF.